This T cell receptor beta chain was identified in a study of regulatory T cells in long-lasting Graves disease. This clonotype showed up many times. HTBI primers from iRepertoire and Arm-PCR of CDR3 regions yielded the TCR beta libraries. One entry per CDR3 protein, called by TCRdb with MiXCR from the multiplex PCR reads. The table records some 600,000 distinct CDR3 sequences, 15% to 20% of them present only once. The time point denotes: newly diagnosed GD, antithyroid drugs for less than 3 months. The authors made the TCR library using RNA they extracted from PBMCs. The CDR3 spans 14 residues. Trimming removed 3 bases at V and 6 bases at J, with 14 bases between. These data also formed part of another study, on T cells in Graves' hyperthyroidism and ophthalmopathy. Per that study: RT-PCR in the first round (using the HTBI primer set) targeted the TCR CDR3. The model forecast ophthalmopathy, anticipating it by a median around 6.5 months before onset.

This clonotype originated in a young man with Graves disease. Source: peripheral blood mononuclear cells (PBMCs), taken at new diagnosis, from a patient treated with antithyroid drugs. V gene TRBV12-3 or TRBV12-4 combines with J gene TRBJ1-1; the D gene is possibly TRBD1 (6 bases). The chain's CDR3 is CASSFGGRSAEAFF. The CDR3 DNA reads as TGTGCCAGCAGTTTCGGGGGGCGAAGCGCTGAAGCTTTCTTT.